This TCR beta chain was documented in a study of T cells in Graves' hyperthyroidism and ophthalmopathy. Findings and limits, study-wide: Ophthalmopathy got predicted by the model a median around 6.6 months before its onset.

The CDR3 is made up of 17 amino acids. Germline V gives CDR1 SGHVS, CDR2 FQNEAQ. The V end was cut by 0 bases, the J end by 0 bases, with 12 bases between. Uncontrolled infection, other autoimmune disease, pregnancy or lactation excluded patients. The table lists this clonotype with a few counts. Its matching antigen is unknown. RNA transcripts served as the template for amplifying TCR beta CDR3 regions. Researchers ran a first-round RT-PCR on the TCR CDR3 using the HTBI primer set. From the multiplex PCR reads, TCRdb called clonotypes with MiXCR, one entry per CDR3 protein. The sample has fewer than 500,000 distinct CDR3 sequences, roughly 14% seen once.

This receptor was identified in a young man with Graves' hyperthyroidism that later progressed to Graves' ophthalmopathy. The chain couples TRBV7-8 to TRBJ1-3; TRBD1 is a possible D gene (6 bases). The sequencing sample was made of blood. The CDR3 sequence: CASSLAGRGLSGNTIYF. CDR3 coding DNA: TGTGCCAGCAGCTTAGCGGGCAGGGGACTCTCTGGAAACACCATATATTTT.